Only a few counts were recorded for the clone carrying this T cell receptor beta chain. Its antigen remains unidentified. The authors prepared the TCRbeta library with unique molecular identifiers. TCRdb redid the calling of the PCR reads with MiXCR, one entry per CDR3 protein. The sample lists approximately 980,000 distinct CDR3 sequences, less than 30% occurring once. The sample is drawn from a study of T-cell reconstitution after alpha-beta-depleted transplantation in children. Study-wide results and limits: Among T cells one year after transplant, newly produced cells accounted for most counts and diversity. Expanded graft clones numbering several hundred reportedly gave rise to alpha-beta T cells about two months after transplant. Surviving recipient T cells and thymic progenitors produced the high day-60 TCRbeta diversity seen in some patients.

Sequencing was performed on PBMCs, mostly from graft donor cells, taken 360 days after TCRalphabeta/CD19-depleted stem cell transplant. The receptor was derived from a boy in the first two years of life who had a stem cell transplant for SCID, so the T cells may come from the graft donor.

CDR3 nucleotide sequence: TGTGCCAGCAGTGAGTGGGACAGCTCGCGCGCGACTGAAGCTTTCTTT. Translated, it gives CASSEWDSSRATEAFF. V usage is TRBV25-1 and J usage is TRBJ1-1, with TRBD1 matching over 7 bases. Germline values: CDR1 MGHDK, CDR2 SYGVNS. J lost 5 bases, V lost 3 bases, and 12 bases had no gene match. CDR3 length: 16 amino acids.